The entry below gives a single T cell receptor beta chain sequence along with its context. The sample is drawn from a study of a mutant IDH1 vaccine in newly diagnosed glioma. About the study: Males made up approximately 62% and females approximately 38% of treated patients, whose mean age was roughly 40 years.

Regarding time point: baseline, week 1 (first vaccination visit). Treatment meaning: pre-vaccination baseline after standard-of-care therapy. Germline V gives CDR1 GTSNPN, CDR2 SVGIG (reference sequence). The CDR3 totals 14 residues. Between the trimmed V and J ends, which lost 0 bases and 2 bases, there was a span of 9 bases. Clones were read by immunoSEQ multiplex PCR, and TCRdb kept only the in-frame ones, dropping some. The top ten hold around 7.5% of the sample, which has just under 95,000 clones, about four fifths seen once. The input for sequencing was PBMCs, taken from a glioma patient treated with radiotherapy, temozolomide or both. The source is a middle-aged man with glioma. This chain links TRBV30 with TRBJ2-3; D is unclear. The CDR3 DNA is TGTGCCTGGAGTGTGGGGTCTTTCACAGATACGCAGTATTTT. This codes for CAWSVGSFTDTQYF.